The clone carrying this T cell receptor beta chain appeared a single time. The entry originates in a study of control samples from healthy donors and cancer patients. In germline, CDR1 is SGHRS, CDR2 YFSETQ. V dropped 4 bases and J dropped 1 base, with 11 bases sitting between them. This CDR3 contains 14 residues. TCRdb's table, derived via immunoSEQ multiplex PCR, lists solely in-frame clones and lacks some. The sample includes around 95,000 clones, approximately 84% of them seen just once. The source is a woman aged 50 to 60 in good health. The rearrangement joins TRBV5-1 to TRBJ1-1; unclear D gene. The sample was blood. The CDR3 spells CASSKQPGNTEAFF. For the CDR3, the DNA is TGCGCCAGCAGCAAGCAACCTGGGAACACTGAAGCTTTCTTT.